Below are 22 T cell receptor beta chains sequenced from a single sample in a study of T cells in narcolepsy. Clones were sequenced by immunoSEQ multiplex PCR, and TCRdb holds only the in-frame ones, with some missing. The sample includes 25,000 to 35,000 clones, about 85% seen only once; the top ten take under 1.2%. Sequenced sample: CD45RA- memory CD4+ T cells from PBMCs. Receptor source: a human donor with narcolepsy.

The chain couples TRBV11-2 to TRBJ2-3; perhaps TRBD2 as D (6 bases). This CDR3 region has 18 residues. V gave up 5 bases and J gave up 0 bases, with 21 bases separating them. CDR1 is SGHAT, CDR2 FQNNGV, per germline. This CDR3 reads CASSAAPGRKLSTDTQYF. The CDR3 nucleotides read TGTGCCAGCAGCGCCGCCCCCGGGAGAAAGTTAAGCACAGATACGCAGTATTTT.

Only a few counts were recorded for this clone. The chain is built from TRBV10-3 and TRBJ1-5, with D unclear. Trimming removed 0 bases at V and 6 bases at J, with 6 bases between. The CDR3 loop spans 13 amino acids. Germline V gene sequence: CDR1 ENHRY, CDR2 SYGVKD. Here the CDR3 reads CAISESTGQPQHF. The CDR3 bases are TGTGCCATCAGTGAGTCGACGGGTCAGCCCCAGCATTTT.

CDR3 protein: CASSEGTANSGNTIYF. CDR3 DNA: TGTGCCAGCAGTGAGGGGACCGCTAACTCTGGAAACACCATATATTTT. V usage is TRBV2 and J usage is TRBJ1-3, with a possible D match to TRBD1 (5 bases). The germline V gene has CDR1 SNHLY and CDR2 FYNNEI. V lost 3 bases, J lost 0 bases, and 12 bases lay in between. The CDR3 contains 16 residues.

V and J are TRBV7-2 and TRBJ1-2; TRBD1 is a possible D gene (5 bases). Germline-derived CDR1 and CDR2 are SGHTA and FQGNSA. The V end was cut by 6 bases, the J end by 1 base, with 18 bases between. This CDR3 region has 16 residues. CDR3 nucleotides: TGTGCCAGCAGTCGGGTTGGGGGATCCAGTAACTATGGCTACACCTTC. Its translation: CASSRVGGSSNYGYTF.

This clone was recorded only once. The gene calls are TRBV7-8 and TRBJ1-2; D is ambiguous. Looked up from germline, CDR1 is SGHVS and CDR2 is FQNEAQ. The length of the CDR3 is 13 residues. V was shortened by 5 bases and J by 5 bases, with 12 bases between the two germline ends. The CDR3 here is CASSPRSAYGYTF. In DNA, the CDR3 is TGTGCCAGCAGCCCCCGCAGCGCGTATGGCTACACCTTC.

The chain combines TRBV10-3 with TRBJ1-2; 10 nucleotides line up with TRBD1. This CDR3 has 14 amino acids. The V segment lost 4 bases and the J segment 7 bases; nucleotides outside the gene matches: 6. Germline V gene data show CDR1 as ENHRY and CDR2 as SYGVKD. This CDR3 reads CAISGRQGASGYTF. DNA for the CDR3: TGTGCCATCAGTGGGAGACAGGGGGCTTCTGGCTACACCTTC.

The V gene is TRBV11-3, the J gene TRBJ2-5, with TRBD2 matching over 7 bases. The CDR3 runs 13 residues. Germline V gene lookup returns CDR1 SGHNT and CDR2 YENEEA. The V and J ends lost 6 bases and 5 bases, in that order; junction bases with no gene match: 6. Written as DNA, the CDR3 is TGTGCCAGCAGTCTAGCGGAGGGGGAGACCCAGTACTTC. Protein: CASSLAEGETQYF.

This clone was observed a few times. The chain couples TRBV2 to TRBJ2-2; unclear D gene. With 2 bases removed from V and 7 bases from J, the gap between germline ends came to 8 bases. Germline lookup yields CDR1 SNHLY and CDR2 FYNNEI. The CDR3 is made up of 13 amino acids. The CDR3 reads CASSEILDGELFF. DNA of the CDR3: TGTGCCAGCAGTGAAATTCTGGACGGGGAGCTGTTTTTT.

The chain couples TRBV7-4 to TRBJ1-2; 7 bases align to TRBD1. Germline V gives CDR1 SGHVT, CDR2 SQSDAQ. This CDR3 has 14 amino acids. J gave up 5 bases and V 5 bases, and 8 bases lay outside the gene matches. The CDR3: CASSPDRPHYGYTF. Here the CDR3 DNA reads TGTGCCAGCAGCCCGGACAGGCCCCATTATGGCTACACCTTC.

In the case of this clone: Different DNA sequences within this sample yield the same CDR3. The chain carries TRBV2 and TRBJ2-7, with D perhaps TRBD2 (5 bases). V lost 2 bases and J lost 4, with 12 bases in between. CDR3 size: 14 residues. CDR1 and CDR2 from the germline V gene are SNHLY and FYNNEI. The DNA for the CDR3 is TGTGCCAGCAGTGAACGCCGCGGGCCTTACGAGCAGTACTTC. Protein: CASSERRGPYEQYF.

This clone was seen more than once but under ten times. The chain combines TRBV19 with TRBJ2-1; D call uncertain. Per germline, CDR1 LNHDA and CDR2 SQIVND (reference sequence). This CDR3 region has 15 residues. Between the trimmed V and J ends, which lost 7 bases and 5 bases, there was a span of 18 bases. CDR3 bases: TGTGCCAGTACCTCCTCGGTACGACTGCACAATGAGCAGTTCTTC. Amino acids: CASTSSVRLHNEQFF.

This clone has just a few counts. The CDR3 here is CASRGTGGNQPQHF. In DNA form, the CDR3 reads TGTGCCAGCAGGGGGACAGGCGGCAATCAGCCCCAGCATTTT. The chain links TRBV6-1 to TRBJ1-5, with 8 positions matching TRBD1. CDR3 length: 14 residues. Per germline, CDR1 MNHNS and CDR2 SASEGT. V lost 6 bases and J lost 2; bases outside the gene matches: 3.

This clone was seen only a few times. Written as DNA, the CDR3 is TGTGCCAGCAGCTTAGAGATTGGGGAGCTGTTTTTT. Encoded protein: CASSLEIGELFF. The V call is TRBV7-3, the J call TRBJ2-2; D ambiguous. This CDR3 region has 12 residues. The V and J ends lost 2 bases and 8 bases respectively, with 6 bases between them. Germline CDR1 and CDR2: SGHTA and FQGTGA.

This clone came up once. The chain couples TRBV27 to TRBJ2-5; 7 nucleotides align to TRBD2. This CDR3 contains 12 residues. V was pared by 4 bases and J by 5 bases, with 1 base of the junction left unmatched. Germline loops: CDR1 MNHEY, CDR2 SMNVEV (reference sequence). CDR3 loop: CASSYGGETQYF. The DNA for the CDR3 is TGTGCCAGCAGTTACGGGGGGGAGACCCAGTACTTC.

This clone was picked up a small number of times. DNA of the CDR3: TGCGCCAGCACCCGAGTTTTCCCGCTAGCGGGAGGTTCCTACGAGCAGTACTTC. Translation: CASTRVFPLAGGSYEQYF. This chain connects TRBV4-1 to TRBJ2-7; 11 bases match TRBD2. V lost 7 bases, J lost 1 base, and 15 bases stayed unmatched. The CDR3 is 18 amino acids. Germline CDR1 and CDR2: MGHRA and YSYEKL.

This chain joins TRBV6-5 and TRBJ2-1; 7 bases are shared with TRBD2. Germline V gives CDR1 MNHEY, CDR2 SVGAGI. This CDR3 comprises 15 residues. V lost 6 bases to trimming and J lost 5 bases; unmatched junction nucleotides: 10. CDR3 coding DNA: TGTGCCAGCAGCGGGGACTATCTGAGACACAATGAGCAGTTCTTC. Translating it yields CASSGDYLRHNEQFF.

The chain couples TRBV5-1 to TRBJ2-1; TRBD2 aligns across 9 bases. This CDR3 comprises 15 residues. V shed 5 bases, J shed 9 bases, and the junction held 12 bases outside the gene matches. In germline, CDR1 is SGHRS, CDR2 YFSETQ. In nucleotides, the CDR3 is TGCGCCAGCAGTTACGGGGCGGGAGGGCCGGGTGAGCAGTTCTTC. This sequence encodes CASSYGAGGPGEQFF.

The V gene is TRBV30, the J gene TRBJ1-2; D is undetermined. The CDR3 has 11 amino acids. Per germline, CDR1 GTSNPN and CDR2 SVGIG (reference sequence). V was cut by 1 base and J by 7 bases, with 7 bases left in between. The CDR3: CAWSAAIGYTF. CDR3 nucleotides: TGTGCCTGGAGTGCGGCAATTGGCTACACCTTC.

This chain joins TRBV6-6 and TRBJ1-2; D not resolved. CDR3 size: 15 residues. Germline CDR1 MNHNY, CDR2 SVGAGI (reference sequence). V dropped 2 bases and J dropped 7 bases, with 17 bases sitting between them. The CDR3 coding sequence is TGTGCCAGCAGTTACGGTGAGGGAGGGAGCATTGGCTACACCTTC. This codes for CASSYGEGGSIGYTF.

The CDR3 DNA is TGTGCCAGCAGTGAAGGGGTCCCTGGAAACACCATATATTTT. Translated: CASSEGVPGNTIYF. The chain has TRBV2 and TRBJ1-3; D unclear. The V end was cut by 1 base, the J end by 2 bases, with 6 bases between. Looked up from germline, CDR1 is SNHLY and CDR2 is FYNNEI. The CDR3 has 14 residues. Supplemented by reference TRBV2 and TRBJ1-3, the full variable domain reads EPEVTQTPSHQVTQMGQEVILRCVPISNHLYFYWYRQILGQKVEFLVSFYNNEISEKSEIFDDQFSVERPDGSNFTLKIRSTKLEDSAMYFCASSEGVPGNTIYFGEGSWLTVV.

The V call is TRBV5-1, the J call TRBJ2-1, with TRBD2 identical over 11 bases. J gave up 0 bases and V 5 bases, and 4 bases lay outside the gene matches. Germline V CDR1 and CDR2: SGHRS, YFSETQ. The length of the CDR3 is 16 residues. CDR3 amino acids: CASSMTSGNSYNEQFF. CDR3 coding DNA: TGCGCCAGCAGTATGACTAGCGGGAACTCCTACAATGAGCAGTTCTTC.

In this sample, this clone turned up once. The chain uses TRBV10-3 and TRBJ2-7; D may be TRBD2 (6 bases). The germline gives CDR1 ENHRY, CDR2 SYGVKD. V lost 6 bases and J 5 bases, leaving 17 bases between the germline ends. CDR3 length: 14 residues. The CDR3 protein is CAIRDQKGGHEQYF. Here the CDR3 DNA reads TGTGCCATCAGAGACCAGAAGGGAGGCCACGAGCAGTACTTC.